Below, 7 T cell receptor beta chains from the same sample are listed, as sequenced in a study of T-cell reconstitution after alpha-beta-depleted transplantation in children. Library preparation (for TCRbeta) was performed with unique molecular identifiers. MiXCR, applied by TCRdb to the PCR reads, yields one record per CDR3 protein. The sample carries roughly 280,000 distinct CDR3 sequences, roughly 12% recorded once. The specimen was peripheral blood, collected 180 days after TCRalphabeta/CD19-depleted stem cell transplant. Receptors were obtained from a male patient aged 2 to 9 who had a stem cell transplant for chronic granulomatous disease, so the T cells may come from the graft donor.

In regard to this clonotype: Possible read error: a much larger clone is one base away. The J gene is TRBJ1-2, the V gene TRBV28; D possibly corresponds to TRBD1 (5 bases). Germline CDR1 and CDR2: MDHEN and SYDVKM. The CDR3 covers 12 residues. CDR3 DNA: TGTGCCAGCAGTTCGCCCGGGGGTGGCGACACCTTC. Its translation is CASSSPGGGDTF.

This clonotype was counted ten times or more. The chain has TRBV18 and TRBJ2-4; no reliable D call. Trimming took off 1 base at V and 2 bases at J, with 6 bases between the two ends. The CDR3 sequence is 14 residues long. From germline, CDR1 is KGHSH and CDR2 LQKENI. For the CDR3, the DNA is TGTGCCAGCTCACCACAGGGTTCCAAAAACATTCAGTACTTC. This sequence encodes CASSPQGSKNIQYF.

This clonotype was observed at least ten times. The chain links TRBV7-8 to TRBJ2-2; 7 bases agree with TRBD2. Per the germline V gene, CDR1 is SGHVS and CDR2 is FQNEAQ. The CDR3 loop spans 17 amino acids. V was clipped by 1 base and J by 2 bases; unmatched bases: 7. The CDR3 sequence is CASSLVFGTTNTGELFF. DNA of the CDR3: TGTGCCAGCAGCTTAGTGTTCGGGACTACAAACACCGGGGAGCTGTTTTTT.

This clonotype was observed at least ten times. CDR3 DNA: TGCGCCAGCACCAGAGGGACTGAAGCTTTCTTT. Protein sequence: CASTRGTEAFF. This chain uses TRBV5-1 with TRBJ1-1; no clear D gene. V was shortened by 6 bases and J by 5 bases, with 8 bases between the two germline ends. In germline, CDR1 is SGHRS, CDR2 YFSETQ. This CDR3 has 11 residues.

Many counts were recorded for this clonotype. The genes are TRBV29-1 and TRBJ2-2; tentatively, D is TRBD2 (6 bases). Trimming pared 6 bases from V and 3 bases from J, leaving 17 bases between. Per germline, CDR1 SQVTM and CDR2 ANQGSEA. The CDR3 loop spans 15 amino acids. Here the CDR3 reads CSVPSTGLHTGELFF. The CDR3 DNA is TGCAGCGTCCCATCGACGGGACTCCACACCGGGGAGCTGTTTTTT.

On this clonotype itself: Germline and junction disagree at one end, which may indicate a read error. The chain links TRBV28 to TRBJ2-5; D gene uncertain. Germline CDR1 reads MDHEN; CDR2 reads SYDVKM. This CDR3 region has 12 residues. Here the CDR3 DNA reads TGTGCCAGAAGTTCCCAAGGAGAGACCCAGTACTTC. It specifies CARSSQGETQYF.

This clonotype was observed at least ten times. A junction boundary mismatches the germline segment, possibly from a read error. This chain joins TRBV15 and TRBJ1-6, with no clear D. Looked up from germline, CDR1 is LNHNV and CDR2 is YYDKDF (reference sequence). The CDR3 extends over 12 amino acids. CDR3 protein: CATSRDNSPLHF. The CDR3 nucleotides read TGTGCCACCAGCAGAGATAACTCACCCCTCCACTTT.